This T cell receptor beta chain was sequenced in a study of OX40 agonist ivuxolimab in advanced cancers. Study-level information: Three patients got partial responses; one had hepatocellular carcinoma and two had cutaneous melanoma.

Study findings and constraints: Partial responders at 0.1-3.0 mg/kg had among the lowest clonal expansion.

Clones were sequenced by immunoSEQ multiplex PCR, and TCRdb holds only the in-frame ones, with some missing. The sample yields 90,000 or so clones, more than 70% seen once. The CDR3 extends over 13 amino acids. CDR1 is MDHEN, CDR2 SYDVKM, per germline. V gave up 2 bases and J gave up 8 bases, with 12 bases separating them. To note about this clone: What it binds is not known.

The clonotype originates from an adult with an advanced solid tumor such as melanoma, head and neck, liver or kidney cancer. The chain uses TRBV28 and TRBJ1-2; D unclear. Source: CD4+ or CD8+ T cells sorted from blood, taken in a trial of the OX40 agonist ivuxolimab. CDR3 sequence (DNA): TGTGCCAGCAGTTTAAGGCATCCCACAGGCTACACCTTC. The encoded protein is CASSLRHPTGYTF.